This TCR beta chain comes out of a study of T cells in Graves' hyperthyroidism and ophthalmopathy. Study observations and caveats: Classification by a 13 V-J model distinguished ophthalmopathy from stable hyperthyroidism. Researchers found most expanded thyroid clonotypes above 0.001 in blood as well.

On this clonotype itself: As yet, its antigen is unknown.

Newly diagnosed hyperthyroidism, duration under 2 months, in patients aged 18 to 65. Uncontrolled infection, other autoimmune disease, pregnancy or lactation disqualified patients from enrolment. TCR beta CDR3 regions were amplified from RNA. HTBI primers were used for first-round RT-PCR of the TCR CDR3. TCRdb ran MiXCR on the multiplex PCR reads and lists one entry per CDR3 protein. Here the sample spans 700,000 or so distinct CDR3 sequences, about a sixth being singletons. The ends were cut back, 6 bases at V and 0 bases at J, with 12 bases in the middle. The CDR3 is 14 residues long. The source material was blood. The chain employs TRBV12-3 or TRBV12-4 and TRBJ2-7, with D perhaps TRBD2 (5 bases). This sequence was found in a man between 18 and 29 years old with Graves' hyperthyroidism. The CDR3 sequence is CASSPNGVSYEQYF. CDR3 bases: TGTGCCAGCAGCCCAAACGGGGTCTCCTACGAGCAGTACTTC.